One sample yielded the 23 T cell receptor beta chains listed below, sequenced in a study of memory CD4+ T cells and cytomegalovirus serostatus. Assay: immunoSEQ multiplex PCR; the TCRdb copy retains only in-frame clones and omits some. The sample lists 50,000 to 75,000 clones, approximately 85% occurring once. Single viable CD3+CD4+CD8-CD45RO+ cells were sorted as the memory CD4+ T cells. Sequencing input: memory CD4+ T cells from blood. Source of these receptors: an adult in good health and CMV-seronegative.

The V gene is TRBV6-5, the J gene TRBJ1-1, with D uncertain. The V gene lost 6 bases and the J gene lost 1 base, with 15 bases spanning the gap. The germline gives CDR1 MNHEY, CDR2 SVGAGI. This CDR3 comprises 15 residues. CDR3 amino acids: CASRYTGGQNTEAFF. CDR3 coding DNA: TGTGCCAGCAGATACACTGGAGGGCAGAACACTGAAGCTTTCTTT.

The rearrangement joins TRBV7-9 to TRBJ2-7, with 9 bases identical to TRBD2. V shed 11 bases and J 2 bases; nucleotides not matched to a gene: 7. CDR3 length: 13 residues. Germline V gene lookup returns CDR1 SEHNR and CDR2 FQNEAQ (reference sequence). CDR3 sequence: CAGGVAGAYEQYF. CDR3 in DNA: TGTGCCGGGGGAGTAGCGGGGGCCTACGAGCAGTACTTC.

Written as DNA, the CDR3 is TGTGCCAGCAGCTGGCTAGCGGGACAGATCACAGATACGCAGTATTTT. This codes for CASSWLAGQITDTQYF. The genes are TRBV7-8 and TRBJ2-3; the match to TRBD2 covers 9 bases. Per the germline V gene, CDR1 is SGHVS and CDR2 is FQNEAQ. The trim removed 4 bases at V and 2 bases at J, leaving 7 bases unmatched. The CDR3 length is 16 residues. The entire variable domain, with the rest obtained from reference TRBV7-8 and TRBJ2-3, is as follows: GAGVSQSPRYKVAKRGQDVALRCDPISGHVSLFWYQQALGQGPEFLTYFQNEAQLDKSGLPSDRFFAERPEGSVSTLKIQRTQQEDSAVYLCASSWLAGQITDTQYFGPGTRLTVL.

The chain recombines TRBV12-5 with TRBJ2-5; 10 bases line up with TRBD1. The CDR3 is 14 residues long. Germline V gene sequence: CDR1 LGHNT, CDR2 FRNRAP. J gave up 5 bases and V 5 bases, and 5 bases lay outside the gene matches. CDR3 sequence reads: CASGTGTGDETQYF. CDR3 DNA: TGTGCTAGTGGTACCGGGACAGGGGACGAGACCCAGTACTTC.

The sample holds one count of this clone. The chain recombines TRBV5-6 with TRBJ1-2; D is perhaps TRBD1 (6 bases). Germline CDR1 reads SGHDT; CDR2 reads YYEEEE. The CDR3 is made up of 11 amino acids. Trimming removed 3 bases from V and 8 bases from J, with 8 bases in between. The DNA for the CDR3 is TGTGCCAGCAGCTCCAGGGGCGGCTACACCTTC. Its translation: CASSSRGGYTF. Based on the CDR3 plus reference TRBV5-6 and TRBJ1-2, the full variable domain is DAGVTQSPTHLIKTRGQQVTLRCSPKSGHDTVSWYQQALGQGPQFIFQYYEEEERQRGNFPDRFSGHQFPNYSSELNVNALLLGDSALYLCASSSRGGYTFGSGTRLTVV.

The chain employs TRBV2 and TRBJ1-5; D unclear. The V gene lost 3 bases and the J gene lost 7 bases, with 10 bases spanning the gap. Germline V gives CDR1 SNHLY, CDR2 FYNNEI. CDR3 length equals 13 residues. The CDR3 DNA reads as TGTGCCAGCAGTGACAGCACGTCGCAGCCCCAGCATTTT. Its protein product is CASSDSTSQPQHF.

This chain links TRBV28 with TRBJ2-1; TRBD2 matches at 9 bases. Germline values: CDR1 MDHEN, CDR2 SYDVKM. The length of the CDR3 is 20 residues. After removal of 6 bases from V and 0 bases from J, the junction contained 18 bases not matched to a gene. CDR3 nucleotide sequence: TGTGCCAGCAGCCTCCCGCTCGGGCGGGAGGGTTTGGGCTCCTACAATGAGCAGTTCTTC. Residues: CASSLPLGREGLGSYNEQFF.

The V and J genes are TRBV2 and TRBJ1-4; perhaps TRBD1 as D (6 bases). CDR3 length: 15 residues. V lost 5 bases and J lost 0, with 10 bases in between. CDR1 is SNHLY and CDR2 is FYNNEI in the germline V gene. The CDR3 protein is CASSRGQTTNEKLFF. The CDR3 DNA is TGTGCCAGCAGTAGAGGACAGACAACTAATGAAAAACTGTTTTTT.

This rearrangement joins TRBV7-9 to TRBJ2-5; D is unclear. The CDR3 loop spans 12 amino acids. From germline, CDR1 is SEHNR and CDR2 FQNEAQ (reference sequence). The germline V and J ends were trimmed by 3 bases and 5 bases, with 7 bases remaining between them. Written as DNA, the CDR3 is TGTGCCAGCAGCTTGGTAGGGGAGACCCAGTACTTC. Amino acids: CASSLVGETQYF.

The genes are TRBV19 and TRBJ2-1, with D tentatively TRBD2 (5 bases). Per germline, CDR1 LNHDA and CDR2 SQIVND (reference sequence). V gave up 4 bases and J gave up 4 bases, with 11 bases separating them. This CDR3 has 14 residues. Written as DNA, the CDR3 is TGTGCCAGTAGTAGCCGCTGGGAGTACAATGAGCAGTTCTTC. This encodes CASSSRWEYNEQFF. The variable domain in full, with the rest retrieved from reference TRBV19 and TRBJ2-1, is DGGITQSPKYLFRKEGQNVTLSCEQNLNHDAMYWYRQDPGQGLRLIYYSQIVNDFQKGDIAEGYSVSREKKESFPLTVTSAQKNPTAFYLCASSSRWEYNEQFFGPGTRLTVL.

About this clone itself: The sample carries other DNA sequences with the same CDR3. The J gene is TRBJ1-1, the V gene TRBV4-1; 9 bases fit TRBD1. Germline CDR1 is MGHRA and CDR2 is YSYEKL. This CDR3 spans 14 amino acids. V shed 3 bases and J 1 base; nucleotides not matched to a gene: 0. The CDR3 nucleotides are TGCGCCAGCAGCCAGGGACAGGGGAACACTGAAGCTTTCTTT. It translates to CASSQGQGNTEAFF.

The chain combines TRBV11-2 with TRBJ2-6; D not resolved. Trimming took off 1 base at V and 12 bases at J, with 19 bases between the two ends. The CDR3 sequence is 16 residues long. CDR1 and CDR2 (germline): SGHAT, FQNNGV. CDR3 protein: CASSLGYGSRVGVLTF. The CDR3 DNA reads TGTGCCAGCAGCTTAGGGTACGGGTCAAGGGTCGGCGTCCTGACTTTC.

The rearrangement joins TRBV11-2 to TRBJ2-7, with 7 bases lining up with TRBD1. The CDR3 spans 14 residues. CDR1 and CDR2 (germline): SGHAT, FQNNGV. V lost 2 bases, J lost 0 bases, and 1 base stayed unmatched. The CDR3: CASSLRDSSYEQYF. The CDR3 DNA reads as TGTGCCAGCAGCTTAAGGGACAGCTCCTACGAGCAGTACTTC.

The chain has TRBV5-1 and TRBJ2-7; D may be TRBD1 or TRBD2 (5 bases each). CDR1 SGHRS and CDR2 YFSETQ come from the germline V gene. The CDR3 loop spans 14 amino acids. With 4 bases removed from V and 6 bases from J, the gap between germline ends came to 17 bases. The CDR3 reads CASSVGTGRSEQYF. The CDR3 DNA reads TGCGCCAGCAGCGTCGGGACGGGTAGGTCCGAGCAGTACTTC.

The V gene is TRBV18, the J gene TRBJ1-2; D may be TRBD1 (6 bases). The CDR3 loop spans 13 amino acids. The V end lost 1 base, the J end lost 10 bases, and 13 bases lay between the germline ends. CDR1 is KGHSH, CDR2 LQKENI, per germline. CDR3 region: CASSPQGEAPYTF. The CDR3 nucleotides are TGTGCCAGCTCACCACAGGGGGAGGCCCCCTACACCTTC.

The gene calls are TRBV4-1 and TRBJ2-1; 8 positions agree with TRBD1. V lost 1 base and J lost 4; bases outside the gene matches: 9. Looked up from germline, CDR1 is MGHRA and CDR2 is YSYEKL. The CDR3 is 17 amino acids. CDR3 DNA: TGCGCCAGCAGCCAAGCCTCGGGACAGGAATTATACAATGAGCAGTTCTTC. It yields the protein CASSQASGQELYNEQFF.

This clone turned up a few times. The chain has TRBV5-1 and TRBJ2-7; weak D call: TRBD1 (7 bases). The CDR3 is 16 amino acids. Germline values: CDR1 SGHRS, CDR2 YFSETQ. V lost 1 base, J lost 0 bases, and 14 bases lay in between. The CDR3 nucleotides read TGCGCCAGCAGCTTGCGGAGCAGGGGGGTCTCCTACGAGCAGTACTTC. This sequence encodes CASSLRSRGVSYEQYF.

In its sample, this clone was seen a few times. This chain connects TRBV6-5 to TRBJ2-3; D gene ambiguous. CDR1 MNHEY and CDR2 SVGAGI come from the germline V gene. The germline V and J ends were trimmed by 0 bases and 6 bases, with 7 bases remaining between them. The CDR3 length is 13 residues. CDR3 region: CASSYSPGDTQYF. The CDR3 bases are TGTGCCAGCAGTTACTCACCTGGGGATACGCAGTATTTT.

The chain is built from TRBV30 and TRBJ2-3; D possibly uses TRBD1 or TRBD2 (5 bases each). CDR3 length: 15 amino acids. Deletions cut 6 bases from V and 0 bases from J, with 16 bases between. Germline CDR1 GTSNPN, CDR2 SVGIG (reference sequence). This chain's CDR3 is CACMRGEGSTDTQYF. The CDR3 region has the DNA TGTGCCTGCATGAGGGGAGAAGGTAGCACAGATACGCAGTATTTT.

This clone showed up just a few times. The chain links TRBV28 to TRBJ1-1; the match to TRBD1 covers 7 bases. The CDR3 extends over 14 amino acids. Germline CDR1 reads MDHEN; CDR2 reads SYDVKM. J lost 6 bases, V lost 6 bases, and 10 bases had no gene match. CDR3 loop: CASSRRQGYAEAFF. The CDR3 DNA reads as TGTGCCAGCAGCCGGAGACAGGGCTACGCTGAAGCTTTCTTT.

The chain employs TRBV28 and TRBJ1-2; TRBD1 agrees at 7 bases. V was pared by 2 bases and J by 4 bases, with 7 bases of the junction left unmatched. Germline assignment: CDR1 MDHEN and CDR2 SYDVKM. CDR3 length: 15 residues. The CDR3 is CASSLRGRTGYGYTF. In nucleotides, the CDR3 is TGTGCCAGCAGTTTAAGGGGGCGCACTGGCTATGGCTACACCTTC.

The rearrangement uses TRBV5-1 and TRBJ1-2, with D tentatively TRBD1 (6 bases). V lost 6 bases and J lost 4, with 19 bases in between. Looked up from germline, CDR1 is SGHRS and CDR2 is YFSETQ. This CDR3 is 15 amino acids long. The CDR3 reads CASMGQGGRGYGYTF. The CDR3 DNA reads as TGCGCCAGCATGGGACAAGGGGGACGCGGCTATGGCTACACCTTC.

The V call is TRBV6-1, the J call TRBJ2-5, with 11 positions matching TRBD2. The CDR3 loop spans 18 amino acids. The J segment lost 1 base and the V segment lost 1 base, leaving 8 bases of the junction unmatched. Per the germline V gene, CDR1 is MNHNS and CDR2 is SASEGT. CDR3 coding DNA: TGTGCCAGCAGTGAAGTGGGTCTAGCGGGAGGAGGCCAAGAGACCCAGTACTTC. Amino acids: CASSEVGLAGGGQETQYF.